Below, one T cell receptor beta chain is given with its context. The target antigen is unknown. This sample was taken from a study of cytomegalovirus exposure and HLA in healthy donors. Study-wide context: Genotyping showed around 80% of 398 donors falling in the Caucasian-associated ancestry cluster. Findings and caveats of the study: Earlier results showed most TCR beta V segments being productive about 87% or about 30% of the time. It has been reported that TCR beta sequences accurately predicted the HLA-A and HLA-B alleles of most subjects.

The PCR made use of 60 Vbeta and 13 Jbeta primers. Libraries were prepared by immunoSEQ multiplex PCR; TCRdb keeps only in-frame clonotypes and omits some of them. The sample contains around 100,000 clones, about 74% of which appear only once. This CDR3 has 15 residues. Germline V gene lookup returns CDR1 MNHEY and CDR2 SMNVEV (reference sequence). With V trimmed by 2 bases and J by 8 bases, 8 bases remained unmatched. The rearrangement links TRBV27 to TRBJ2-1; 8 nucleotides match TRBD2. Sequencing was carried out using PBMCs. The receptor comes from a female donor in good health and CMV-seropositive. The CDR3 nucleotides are TGTGCCAGCAGTTTACGGCGGGGGGATGGGCATGAGCAGTTCTTC. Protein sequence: CASSLRRGDGHEQFF.